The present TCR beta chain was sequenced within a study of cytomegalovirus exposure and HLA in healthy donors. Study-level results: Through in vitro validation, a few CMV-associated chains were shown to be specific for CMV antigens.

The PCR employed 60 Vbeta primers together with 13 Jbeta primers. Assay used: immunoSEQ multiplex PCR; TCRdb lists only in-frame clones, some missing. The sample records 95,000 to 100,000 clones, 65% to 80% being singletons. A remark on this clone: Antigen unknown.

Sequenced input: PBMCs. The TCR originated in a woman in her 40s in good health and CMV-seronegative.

The DNA of the CDR3 is TGTGCCAGCAGCCCGACGGGAGACCAGCCCCAGCATTTT. Translating it yields CASSPTGDQPQHF. J is TRBJ1-5 and V is TRBV28; D remains unclear. Per the germline V gene, CDR1 is MDHEN and CDR2 is SYDVKM. The V gene lost 6 bases and the J gene lost 7 bases, with 13 bases spanning the gap. The CDR3 runs 13 residues.